What follows describes a single T cell receptor beta chain. Its antigen is still unknown. The CDR3 contains 18 residues. Looked up from germline, CDR1 is ENHRY and CDR2 is SYGVKD. J was trimmed by 1 base and V by 0 bases; bases with no gene match: 5. The data belong to a study of cytotoxic CD8 clonotypes in ibrutinib-treated CLL. In the study overall: Timing of response sample collection was a median approximately twelve months after treatment start, with a range of 6 to 36.

General observations from the study: Sustained-remission and progressing patients were not sampled at matched times. Clonality grew at ibrutinib response; at progression, it decreased back toward baseline.

With sequencing, the targeted depth ranged from 1 in 200,000 to 1 in 1 million T cells. Sequencing used immunoSEQ multiplex PCR; TCRdb keeps in-frame clones, though not all of them. The sample has approximately 350,000 clones; under 70% are singletons. The clonotype comes from a human donor with chronic lymphocytic leukemia. Sequencing was performed on PBMCs, taken after 36 months of ibrutinib treatment. V usage is TRBV10-3 and J usage is TRBJ1-5, with TRBD1 matching 11 bases. In DNA form, the CDR3 reads TGTGCCATCAGTGAGTCGAGGGACAGGGGGTTGAGCAATCAGCCCCAGCATTTT. This codes for CAISESRDRGLSNQPQHF.